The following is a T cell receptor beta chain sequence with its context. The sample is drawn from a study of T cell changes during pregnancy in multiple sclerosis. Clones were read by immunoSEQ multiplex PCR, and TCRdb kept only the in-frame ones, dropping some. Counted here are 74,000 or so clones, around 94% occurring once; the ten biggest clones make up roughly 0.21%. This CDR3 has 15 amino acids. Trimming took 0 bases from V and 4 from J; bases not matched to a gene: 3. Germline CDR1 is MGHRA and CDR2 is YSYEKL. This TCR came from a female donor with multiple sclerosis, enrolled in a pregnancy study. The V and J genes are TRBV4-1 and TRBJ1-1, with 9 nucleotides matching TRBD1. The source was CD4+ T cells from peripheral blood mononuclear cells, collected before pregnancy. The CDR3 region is CASSQEGTGFTEAFF. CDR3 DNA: TGCGCCAGCAGCCAAGAGGGGACAGGGTTCACTGAAGCTTTCTTT.